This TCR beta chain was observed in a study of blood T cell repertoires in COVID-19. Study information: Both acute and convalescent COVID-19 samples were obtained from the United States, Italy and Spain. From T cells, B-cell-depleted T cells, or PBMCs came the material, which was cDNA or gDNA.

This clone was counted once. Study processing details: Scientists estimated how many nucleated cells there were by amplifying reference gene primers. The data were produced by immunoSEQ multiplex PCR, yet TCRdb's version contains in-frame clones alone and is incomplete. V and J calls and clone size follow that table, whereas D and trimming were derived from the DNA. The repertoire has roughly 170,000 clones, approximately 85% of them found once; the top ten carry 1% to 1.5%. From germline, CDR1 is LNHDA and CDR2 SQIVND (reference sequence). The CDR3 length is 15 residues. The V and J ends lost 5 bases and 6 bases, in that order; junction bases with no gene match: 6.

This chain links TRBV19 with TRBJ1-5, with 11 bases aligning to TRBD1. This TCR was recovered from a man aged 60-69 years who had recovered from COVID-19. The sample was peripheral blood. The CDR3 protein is CASSWTGGTAQPQHF. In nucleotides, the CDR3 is TGTGCCAGTAGTTGGACAGGGGGCACGGCTCAGCCCCAGCATTTT. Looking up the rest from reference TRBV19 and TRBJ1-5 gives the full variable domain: DGGITQSPKYLFRKEGQNVTLSCEQNLNHDAMYWYRQDPGQGLRLIYYSQIVNDFQKGDIAEGYSVSREKKESFPLTVTSAQKNPTAFYLCASSWTGGTAQPQHFGDGTRLSIL.